These T cell receptor beta chains were read from a single sample in a study of T cell repertoires in cytomegalovirus infection. Using its own MiXCR run on the reads, TCRdb lists one record per CDR3 protein. The top ten clones hold less than 3% of a sample with about 300,000 distinct CDR3 sequences, about a tenth of them seen once. The specimen sequenced was PBMCs. The source of these receptors is a human donor in good health (CMV status not recorded). Some clones in this sample may be carry-over from other donors' samples. CDR3s include the opening cysteine and the closing phenylalanine or tryptophan. Fields, in order: D gene, V gene, J gene, clone size, CDR3 protein, CDR3 DNA. The D gene is left open where the match is weak. Rows give clone size only sometimes, using once, few, many, or a class for an expanded clone.

d_gene: .; v_gene: TRBV27; j_gene: TRBJ1-6; abundance: .; CDR3aa: CASSSREGSYNSPLHF; CDR3nt: TGTGCCAGCAGTTCCAGGGAGGGGTCCTATAATTCACCCCTCCACTTT
d_gene: .; v_gene: TRBV6-1; j_gene: TRBJ2-1; abundance: many; CDR3aa: CASSEVDGSSYNEQFF; CDR3nt: TGTGCCAGCAGTGAGGTCGACGGGAGCTCCTACAATGAGCAGTTCTTC
d_gene: .; v_gene: TRBV7-8; j_gene: TRBJ2-5; abundance: many; CDR3aa: CASSSEETQYF; CDR3nt: TGTGCCAGCAGCTCCGAAGAGACCCAGTACTTC
d_gene: TRBD1; v_gene: TRBV14; j_gene: TRBJ2-1; abundance: many; CDR3aa: CASSQGDSQARFF; CDR3nt: TGTGCCAGCAGCCAAGGGGACAGCCAAGCGCGGTTCTTC
d_gene: .; v_gene: TRBV29-1; j_gene: TRBJ1-5; abundance: many; CDR3aa: CSVVSPRSYNQPQHF; CDR3nt: TGCAGCGTTGTCAGCCCACGCTCCTACAATCAGCCCCAGCATTTT
d_gene: .; v_gene: TRBV6-2/TRBV6-3; j_gene: TRBJ1-6; abundance: many; CDR3aa: CASSRVLDSPLHF; CDR3nt: TGTGCCAGCAGCAGGGTCCTTGATTCACCCCTCCACTTT
d_gene: TRBD2; v_gene: TRBV29-1; j_gene: TRBJ2-3; abundance: .; CDR3aa: CSVESSGGMRDTQYF; CDR3nt: TGCAGCGTGGAGTCTAGCGGGGGGATGAGAGATACGCAGTATTTT
d_gene: .; v_gene: TRBV7-2; j_gene: TRBJ2-5; abundance: many; CDR3aa: CASSRGTQETQYF; CDR3nt: TGTGCCAGCAGCCGAGGGACCCAAGAGACCCAGTACTTC
d_gene: TRBD1; v_gene: TRBV5-1; j_gene: TRBJ2-1; abundance: .; CDR3aa: CASSLGQGSLEQFF; CDR3nt: TGCGCCAGCAGCTTGGGACAGGGGTCCCTTGAGCAGTTCTTC
d_gene: .; v_gene: TRBV6-2/TRBV6-3; j_gene: TRBJ1-5; abundance: few; CDR3aa: CASSSHAPDNQPQHF; CDR3nt: TGTGCCAGCAGTTCTCACGCGCCTGACAATCAGCCCCAGCATTTT
d_gene: TRBD1; v_gene: TRBV20-1; j_gene: TRBJ1-1; abundance: .; CDR3aa: CSAPGQGYTEAFF; CDR3nt: TGCAGTGCTCCGGGACAGGGTTACACTGAAGCTTTCTTT
d_gene: TRBD1; v_gene: TRBV27; j_gene: TRBJ1-5; abundance: many; CDR3aa: CASSPGTDNQPQHF; CDR3nt: TGTGCCAGCAGTCCGGGGACAGACAATCAGCCCCAGCATTTT
d_gene: .; v_gene: TRBV28; j_gene: TRBJ1-5; abundance: .; CDR3aa: CASSSPLGGAGQPQHF; CDR3nt: TGTGCCAGCAGTTCCCCGCTGGGGGGCGCCGGTCAGCCCCAGCATTTT
d_gene: TRBD2; v_gene: TRBV7-6; j_gene: TRBJ2-3; abundance: many; CDR3aa: CASSFPRVPGGSSDTQYF; CDR3nt: TGTGCCAGCAGCTTCCCCCGGGTGCCGGGGGGTTCGTCAGATACGCAGTATTTT
d_gene: .; v_gene: TRBV3-1; j_gene: TRBJ1-1; abundance: many; CDR3aa: CASSQGLQGRAFF; CDR3nt: TGTGCCAGCAGCCAAGGCCTCCAGGGTCGCGCTTTCTTT
d_gene: .; v_gene: TRBV27; j_gene: TRBJ2-7; abundance: few; CDR3aa: CASSLGSPYEQYF; CDR3nt: TGTGCCAGCAGTTTGGGCAGTCCCTACGAGCAGTACTTC
d_gene: TRBD1; v_gene: TRBV20-1; j_gene: TRBJ1-6; abundance: .; CDR3aa: CSALGTGFISPLHF; CDR3nt: TGCAGTGCCCTTGGGACAGGGTTTATTTCACCCCTCCACTTT
d_gene: .; v_gene: TRBV20-1; j_gene: TRBJ1-1; abundance: .; CDR3aa: CSAPSRQGRTEAFF; CDR3nt: TGCAGTGCCCCATCCCGGCAGGGCCGGACTGAAGCTTTCTTT
d_gene: TRBD1; v_gene: TRBV29-1; j_gene: TRBJ2-7; abundance: few; CDR3aa: CSVEFRDRTYEQYF; CDR3nt: TGCAGCGTTGAATTCCGGGACAGGACCTACGAGCAGTACTTC
d_gene: .; v_gene: TRBV11-1; j_gene: TRBJ1-1; abundance: many; CDR3aa: CASSFAGDLEAFF; CDR3nt: TGTGCCAGCAGCTTCGCCGGGGACCTCGAAGCTTTCTTT
d_gene: TRBD2; v_gene: TRBV27; j_gene: TRBJ2-3; abundance: .; CDR3aa: CASSSSGITDTQYF; CDR3nt: TGTGCCAGCAGCTCTAGCGGAATTACAGATACGCAGTATTTT
d_gene: TRBD1; v_gene: TRBV12-3/TRBV12-4; j_gene: TRBJ1-4; abundance: many; CDR3aa: CASIMKTGGPATNEKLFF; CDR3nt: TGTGCCAGCATCATGAAGACAGGGGGCCCCGCAACTAATGAAAAACTGTTTTTT
d_gene: TRBD1; v_gene: TRBV7-9; j_gene: TRBJ1-2; abundance: many; CDR3aa: CASSPQGTNYGYTF; CDR3nt: TGTGCCAGCAGCCCACAGGGGACTAACTATGGCTACACCTTC
d_gene: TRBD1; v_gene: TRBV10-2; j_gene: TRBJ2-1; abundance: few; CDR3aa: CASSRQGQSSYNEQFF; CDR3nt: TGCGCCAGCAGCCGACAGGGCCAAAGCTCCTACAATGAGCAGTTCTTC
d_gene: .; v_gene: TRBV7-9; j_gene: TRBJ1-6; abundance: many; CDR3aa: CASSSQEVGSPLHF; CDR3nt: TGTGCCAGCAGCTCACAGGAGGTCGGTTCACCCCTCCACTTT
d_gene: .; v_gene: TRBV20-1; j_gene: TRBJ1-2; abundance: many; CDR3aa: CSAPPGYYGYTF; CDR3nt: TGCAGTGCCCCCCCCGGGTACTATGGCTACACCTTC
d_gene: .; v_gene: TRBV6-5; j_gene: TRBJ2-3; abundance: .; CDR3aa: CASSYSLWADTQYF; CDR3nt: TGTGCCAGCAGTTACTCGTTATGGGCAGATACGCAGTATTTT
d_gene: .; v_gene: TRBV11-2; j_gene: TRBJ2-1; abundance: many; CDR3aa: CASSLDHGTLDEQFF; CDR3nt: TGTGCCAGCAGCTTAGATCACGGGACATTAGATGAGCAGTTCTTC
d_gene: .; v_gene: TRBV28; j_gene: TRBJ1-1; abundance: many; CDR3aa: CASSLLSGSRAFF; CDR3nt: TGTGCCAGCAGTTTACTATCTGGGTCCAGGGCTTTCTTT
d_gene: .; v_gene: TRBV27; j_gene: TRBJ2-3; abundance: few; CDR3aa: CASSLKGTSAFTDTQYF; CDR3nt: TGTGCCAGCAGTTTGAAAGGGACCTCAGCCTTCACAGATACGCAGTATTTT
d_gene: .; v_gene: TRBV7-9; j_gene: TRBJ1-1; abundance: .; CDR3aa: CASNQVDEAFF; CDR3nt: TGTGCCAGCAACCAAGTGGATGAAGCTTTCTTT
d_gene: .; v_gene: TRBV27; j_gene: TRBJ2-1; abundance: many; CDR3aa: CASSLAPLGVGNNEQFF; CDR3nt: TGTGCCAGCAGTTTAGCCCCCCTAGGTGTAGGGAACAATGAGCAGTTCTTC
d_gene: TRBD2; v_gene: TRBV28; j_gene: TRBJ2-2; abundance: many; CDR3aa: CASSFVQRGGELFF; CDR3nt: TGTGCCAGCAGTTTTGTCCAGCGGGGGGGGGAGCTGTTTTTT
d_gene: .; v_gene: TRBV5-1; j_gene: TRBJ2-5; abundance: many; CDR3aa: CASSPGPVGSQETQYF; CDR3nt: TGCGCCAGCAGCCCGGGCCCGGTGGGATCGCAGGAGACCCAGTACTTC
d_gene: .; v_gene: TRBV7-7; j_gene: TRBJ2-5; abundance: many; CDR3aa: CASGGGPQETQYF; CDR3nt: TGTGCTAGCGGTGGGGGACCCCAAGAGACCCAGTACTTC
d_gene: TRBD1; v_gene: TRBV20-1; j_gene: TRBJ1-4; abundance: few; CDR3aa: CSARDFTGVTNEKLFF; CDR3nt: TGCAGTGCTAGAGATTTTACAGGGGTGACTAATGAAAAACTGTTTTTT
d_gene: .; v_gene: TRBV28; j_gene: TRBJ1-2; abundance: few; CDR3aa: CASSWGQASRGYTF; CDR3nt: TGTGCCAGCAGCTGGGGGCAGGCCTCTCGTGGCTACACCTTC
d_gene: .; v_gene: TRBV28; j_gene: TRBJ1-1; abundance: many; CDR3aa: CASSLGFQGMTDTEAFF; CDR3nt: TGTGCCAGCAGTTTAGGGTTCCAGGGAATGACGGACACTGAAGCTTTCTTT
d_gene: .; v_gene: TRBV10-3; j_gene: TRBJ1-2; abundance: few; CDR3aa: CAISRPGLKEDGYTF; CDR3nt: TGTGCCATCAGCCGGCCAGGCCTTAAAGAGGATGGCTACACCTTC
d_gene: TRBD1; v_gene: TRBV5-4; j_gene: TRBJ1-5; abundance: many; CDR3aa: CASSFGGQIGQPQHF; CDR3nt: TGTGCCAGCAGCTTTGGGGGACAGATTGGACAGCCCCAGCATTTT
d_gene: TRBD1; v_gene: TRBV12-3/TRBV12-4; j_gene: TRBJ1-1; abundance: many; CDR3aa: CASSLGTGGRVNTEAFF; CDR3nt: TGTGCCAGCAGTTTAGGGACAGGGGGCAGGGTGAACACTGAAGCTTTCTTT
d_gene: .; v_gene: TRBV24-1; j_gene: TRBJ2-6; abundance: many; CDR3aa: CATSPGLPSGANVLTF; CDR3nt: TGTGCCACCAGTCCGGGACTGCCCTCTGGGGCCAACGTCCTGACTTTC
d_gene: .; v_gene: TRBV15; j_gene: TRBJ1-1; abundance: many; CDR3aa: CATSRGGRTLNTEAFF; CDR3nt: TGTGCCACCAGCAGAGGTGGCAGAACCCTGAACACTGAAGCTTTCTTT
d_gene: .; v_gene: TRBV20-1; j_gene: TRBJ1-1; abundance: many; CDR3aa: CSARNPGHSNTEAFF; CDR3nt: TGCAGTGCTAGAAATCCGGGACATTCGAACACTGAAGCTTTCTTT
d_gene: TRBD1; v_gene: TRBV12-5; j_gene: TRBJ1-1; abundance: many; CDR3aa: CASGLGDRGLVTEAFF; CDR3nt: TGTGCTAGTGGTTTGGGGGACAGGGGGCTTGTCACTGAAGCTTTCTTT
d_gene: TRBD2; v_gene: TRBV20-1; j_gene: TRBJ2-3; abundance: many; CDR3aa: CSALPPGLGGHTQYF; CDR3nt: TGCAGTGCTTTGCCCCCGGGACTAGGAGGTCATACGCAGTATTTT
d_gene: .; v_gene: TRBV29-1; j_gene: TRBJ2-2; abundance: .; CDR3aa: CSVEAANTGELFF; CDR3nt: TGCAGCGTTGAAGCTGCGAACACCGGGGAGCTGTTTTTT
d_gene: TRBD2; v_gene: TRBV6-1; j_gene: TRBJ2-5; abundance: many; CDR3aa: CASSDLGGIEETQYF; CDR3nt: TGTGCCAGCAGCGACCTCGGGGGGATTGAAGAGACCCAGTACTTC
d_gene: TRBD1; v_gene: TRBV5-1; j_gene: TRBJ1-2; abundance: many; CDR3aa: CASSWRQGNYGYTF; CDR3nt: TGCGCCAGCAGCTGGAGACAGGGGAACTATGGCTACACCTTC